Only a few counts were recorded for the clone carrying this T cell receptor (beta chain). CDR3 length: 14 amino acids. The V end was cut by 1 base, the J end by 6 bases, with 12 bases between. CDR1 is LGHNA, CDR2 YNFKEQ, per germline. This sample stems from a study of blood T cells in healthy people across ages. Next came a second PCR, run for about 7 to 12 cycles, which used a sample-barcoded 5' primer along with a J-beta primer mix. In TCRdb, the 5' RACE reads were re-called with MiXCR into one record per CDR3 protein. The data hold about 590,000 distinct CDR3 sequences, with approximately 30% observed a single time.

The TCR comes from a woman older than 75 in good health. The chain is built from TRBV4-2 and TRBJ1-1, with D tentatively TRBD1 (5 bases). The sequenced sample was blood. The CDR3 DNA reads TGTGCCAGCAGCCAAGGCGGGGGTCTCGCTGAAGCTTTCTTT. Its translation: CASSQGGGLAEAFF.